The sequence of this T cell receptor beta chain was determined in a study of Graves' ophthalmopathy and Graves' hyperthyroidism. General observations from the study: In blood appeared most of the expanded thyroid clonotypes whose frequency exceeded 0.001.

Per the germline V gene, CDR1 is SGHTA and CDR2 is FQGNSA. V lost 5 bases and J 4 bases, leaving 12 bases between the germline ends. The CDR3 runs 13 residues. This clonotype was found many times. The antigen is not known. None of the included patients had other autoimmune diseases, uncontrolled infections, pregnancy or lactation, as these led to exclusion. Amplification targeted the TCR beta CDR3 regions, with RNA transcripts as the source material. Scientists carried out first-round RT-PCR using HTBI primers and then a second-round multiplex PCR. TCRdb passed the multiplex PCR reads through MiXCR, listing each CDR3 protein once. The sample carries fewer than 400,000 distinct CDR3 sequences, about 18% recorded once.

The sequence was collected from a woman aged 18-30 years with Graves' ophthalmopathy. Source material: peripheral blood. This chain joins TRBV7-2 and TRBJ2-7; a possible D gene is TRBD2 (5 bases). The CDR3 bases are TGTGCCAGCAGCGTTATTAGAGGGTACGAGCAGTACTTC. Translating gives CASSVIRGYEQYF.